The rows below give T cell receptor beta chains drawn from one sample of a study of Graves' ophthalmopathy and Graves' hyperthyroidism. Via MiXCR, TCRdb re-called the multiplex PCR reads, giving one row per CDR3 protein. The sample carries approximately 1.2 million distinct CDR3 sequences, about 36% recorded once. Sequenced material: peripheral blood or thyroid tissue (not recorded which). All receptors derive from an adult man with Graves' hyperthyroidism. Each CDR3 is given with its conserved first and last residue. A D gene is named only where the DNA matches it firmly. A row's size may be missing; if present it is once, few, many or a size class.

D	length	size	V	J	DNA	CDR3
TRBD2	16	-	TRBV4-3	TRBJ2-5	TGCGCCAGCAGCCAAGATTACGCGGGGGTGCAAGAGACCCAGTACTTC	CASSQDYAGVQETQYF
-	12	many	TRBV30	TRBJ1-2	TGTGCCTGGAGGGGGCAGGCCTATGGCTACACCTTC	CAWRGQAYGYTF
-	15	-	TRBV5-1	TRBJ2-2	TGCGCCAGCAGCTTGGGGCGGCTGGACACCGGGGAGCTGTTTTTT	CASSLGRLDTGELFF
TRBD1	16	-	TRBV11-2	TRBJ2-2	TGTGCCAGCAGCTTAGGACTTCGACAGGGCGTCGGGGAGCTGTTTTTT	CASSLGLRQGVGELFF
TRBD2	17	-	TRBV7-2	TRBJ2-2	TGTGCCAGCAGGCCTCCCGGGACTAGCGGGAGCGCCGGGGAGCTGTTTTTT	CASRPPGTSGSAGELFF
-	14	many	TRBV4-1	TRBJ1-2	TGCGCCGCCCAGGGAGGAAGAGGAGGCTATGGCTACACCTTC	CAAQGGRGGYGYTF
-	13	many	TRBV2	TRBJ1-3	TGTGCCAGCAGTGAAGGGACAGGAAACACCATATATTTT	CASSEGTGNTIYF
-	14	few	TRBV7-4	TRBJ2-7	TGTGCCAGCAGCTTGGAGGGGTGGCAGCCCCAGCAGTACTTC	CASSLEGWQPQQYF
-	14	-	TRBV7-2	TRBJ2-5	TGTGCCAGCAGCTTAGCCGTGGGGCGGGAGACCCAGTACTTC	CASSLAVGRETQYF
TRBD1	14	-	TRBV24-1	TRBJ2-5	TGTGCCACCAGTGATTCCAGGGGGCAAGAGACCCAGTACTTC	CATSDSRGQETQYF
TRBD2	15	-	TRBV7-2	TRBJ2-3	TGTGCCAGCAGCTTTAAGGGACTAGCAGTCGGTACGCAGTATTTT	CASSFKGLAVGTQYF
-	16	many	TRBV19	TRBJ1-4	TGTGCCAGTAGTAATCGGGTCGCGACCGGTAATGAAAAACTGTTTTTT	CASSNRVATGNEKLFF
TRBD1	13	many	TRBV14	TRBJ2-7	TGTGCCAGCAGCCAGTCCCACAGGGGCGAGCAGTACTTC	CASSQSHRGEQYF
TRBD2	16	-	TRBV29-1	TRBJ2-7	TGCAGCGTCGAGCCCCCCTTTGAACGGGAGGGATACGAGCAGTACTTC	CSVEPPFEREGYEQYF
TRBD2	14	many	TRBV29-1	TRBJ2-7	TGCAGCGTTGTTCTAGCGGGAGCCTCCTACGAGCAGTACTTC	CSVVLAGASYEQYF
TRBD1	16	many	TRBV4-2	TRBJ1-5	TGTGCCAGCAGCCATCCGGACAGGGGTCAGGATCAGCCCCAGCATTTT	CASSHPDRGQDQPQHF
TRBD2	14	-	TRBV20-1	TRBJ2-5	TGCAGTGAGGGAAAACTAGCGGGGGGGGAGACCCAGTACTTC	CSEGKLAGGETQYF
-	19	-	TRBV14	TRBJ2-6	TGTGCCAGCAGCCAAGATGGGGCGGGACGACCCTCTGGGGCCAACGTCCTGACTTTC	CASSQDGAGRPSGANVLTF
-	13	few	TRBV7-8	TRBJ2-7	TGTGCCAGCAGCCCAGAGGGCTTGAACGAGCAGTACTTC	CASSPEGLNEQYF
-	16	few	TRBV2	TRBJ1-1	TGTGCCAGCAGTACGCGACCCCAACGGATGAACACTGAAGCTTTCTTT	CASSTRPQRMNTEAFF
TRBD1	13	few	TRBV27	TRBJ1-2	TGTGCCAGCAGAGGGGGCGGGGGCGCTGGCTACACCTTC	CASRGGGGAGYTF
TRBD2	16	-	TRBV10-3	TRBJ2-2	TGTGCCATCAGGGGGACTCCGGGACTAGCCCACGGGGAGCTGTTTTTT	CAIRGTPGLAHGELFF
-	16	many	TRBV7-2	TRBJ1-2	TGTGCCAGCAGCTTAGGCGGGGGTACACGGTGGGCGGGCTACACCTTC	CASSLGGGTRWAGYTF
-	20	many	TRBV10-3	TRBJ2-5	TGTGCCACCGGGGGATGGACACCCGGGATGGACACTCCGCCCGGGGAGACCCAGTACTTC	CATGGWTPGMDTPPGETQYF
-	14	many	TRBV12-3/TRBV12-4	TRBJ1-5	TGTGCCAGCAGTCCAAACTTAGGGGTTGAGCCCCAGCATTTT	CASSPNLGVEPQHF
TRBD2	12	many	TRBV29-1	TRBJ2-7	TGCAGCGTTTCTAGCGGAACCTACGAGCAGTACTTC	CSVSSGTYEQYF
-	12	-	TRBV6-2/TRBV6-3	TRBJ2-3	TGTGCCAGCAGTTACTCACAGGGACAGCAGTATTTT	CASSYSQGQQYF
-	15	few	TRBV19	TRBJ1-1	TGTGCCAGTAGTTCAGGGAACCGCCCGGCTACTGAAGCTTTCTTT	CASSSGNRPATEAFF
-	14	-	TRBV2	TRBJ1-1	TGTGCCAGCAGTGTTAGCAGGGTTGACACTGAAGCTTTCTTT	CASSVSRVDTEAFF
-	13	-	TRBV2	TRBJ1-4	TGTGCCAGCAGGCGGGGCCTCATTGAAAAACTGTTTTTT	CASRRGLIEKLFF
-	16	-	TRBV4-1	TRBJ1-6	TGCGCCAGCAGCCAAGAAAGTGGAGTTTTTGGTTCACCCCTCCACTTT	CASSQESGVFGSPLHF
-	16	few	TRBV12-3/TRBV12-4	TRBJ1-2	TGTGCCAGCAGGTCCTACAGACTTACCTTTAACTATGGCTACACCTTC	CASRSYRLTFNYGYTF
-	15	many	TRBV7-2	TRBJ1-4	TGTGCCAGCAGCTTGGGACCGGCACCTACTGAAAAACTGTTTTTT	CASSLGPAPTEKLFF
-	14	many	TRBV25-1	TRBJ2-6	TGTGCCAGCAGACAAGGGGCTGGGGCCAACGTCCTGACTTTC	CASRQGAGANVLTF
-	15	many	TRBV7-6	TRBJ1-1	TGTGCCAGCAGCAGAGGACAGCCTTCCTACACTGAAGCTTTCTTT	CASSRGQPSYTEAFF
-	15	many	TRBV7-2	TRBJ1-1	TGTGCCAGCAGCCCTACGGGAGGGTTTGAGACTGAAGCTTTCTTT	CASSPTGGFETEAFF
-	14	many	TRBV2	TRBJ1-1	TGTGCCAGCAGTCCTAGGGGGGGGGACACTGAAGCTTTCTTT	CASSPRGGDTEAFF
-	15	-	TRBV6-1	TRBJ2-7	TGTGCCAGCAGCCCCGGGCAGCGACCCTCCTACGAGCAGTACTTC	CASSPGQRPSYEQYF
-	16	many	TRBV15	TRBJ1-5	TGTGCCACCAGCAGAGATCTTCAGGACGGATATCAGCCCCAGCATTTT	CATSRDLQDGYQPQHF
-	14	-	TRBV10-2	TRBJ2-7	TGTGCCAGCTCACCACAGGAGGGAACCTACGAGCAGTACTTC	CASSPQEGTYEQYF
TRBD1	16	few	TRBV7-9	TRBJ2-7	TGTGCCAGCAGCTTGCCGGACAGGGGTGATCCCTACGAGCAGTACTTC	CASSLPDRGDPYEQYF
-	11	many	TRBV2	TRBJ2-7	TGTGCCAGCAGGGTTGATACCGAGCAGTACTTC	CASRVDTEQYF
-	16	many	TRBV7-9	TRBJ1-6	TGTGCCAGCAGCTTAGCGCGACACCACAGGTCTTCACCCCTCCACTTT	CASSLARHHRSSPLHF
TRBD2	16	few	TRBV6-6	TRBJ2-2	TGTGCCAGCATTCCGTCGGGACTAGGGGACACCGGGGAGCTGTTTTTT	CASIPSGLGDTGELFF
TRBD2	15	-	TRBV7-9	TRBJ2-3	TGTGCCAGCAGCTTAACTAGCGGTTGGATAGATACGCAGTATTTT	CASSLTSGWIDTQYF
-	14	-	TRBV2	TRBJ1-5	TGTGCCAGCGAGAAAGGTGGGGGCAATCAGCCCCAGCATTTT	CASEKGGGNQPQHF
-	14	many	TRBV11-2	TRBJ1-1	TGTGCCAGCAGCTTTCACGGGGGCGCCACTGAAGCTTTCTTT	CASSFHGGATEAFF
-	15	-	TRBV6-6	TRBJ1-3	TGTGCCAGCAGCGACAGGCAGGGTGAGGGAAACACCATATATTTT	CASSDRQGEGNTIYF
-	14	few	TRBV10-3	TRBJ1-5	TGTGCCATCAGTGATGAAGACAGCAATCAGCCCCAGCATTTT	CAISDEDSNQPQHF
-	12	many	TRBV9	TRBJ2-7	TGTGCCAGCAGCGTAGTCGCGGGGGAGCAGTACTTC	CASSVVAGEQYF
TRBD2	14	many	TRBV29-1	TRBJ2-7	TGCAGCGTTCGGACTAGCGGGACCACCTACGAGCAGTACTTC	CSVRTSGTTYEQYF
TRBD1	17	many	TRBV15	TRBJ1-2	TGTGCCACCAGCAGAGATGGTGGGCGACAGGGGGCGCGTGGCTACACCTTC	CATSRDGGRQGARGYTF
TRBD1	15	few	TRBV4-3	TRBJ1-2	TGCGCCAGCAGCCAAGACGGGACAGGGGTCTATGGCTACACCTTC	CASSQDGTGVYGYTF
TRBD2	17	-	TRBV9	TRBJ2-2	TGTGCCAGCAGCGTAGGATCGAGCGGGAGGGCCTCCGGGGAGCTGTTTTTT	CASSVGSSGRASGELFF
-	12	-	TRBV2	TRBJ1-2	TGTGCCAGCAGGGACGACAGCTATGGCTACACCTTC	CASRDDSYGYTF
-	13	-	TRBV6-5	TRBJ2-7	TGTGCCAGCAGTGCCCTCGCCTCTTACGAGCAGTACTTC	CASSALASYEQYF
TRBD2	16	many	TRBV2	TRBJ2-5	TGTGCCAGCAGTCTTCAATCACTAGCGGGACAAGAGACCCAGTACTTC	CASSLQSLAGQETQYF
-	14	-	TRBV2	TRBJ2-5	TGTGCCAGCACAACAGGGCTACCAAATCAGCCCCAGTACTTC	CASTTGLPNQPQYF
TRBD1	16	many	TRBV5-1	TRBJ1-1	TGCGCCAGCAGCTCAACCCCGGGACAGAAGAACACTGAAGCTTTCTTT	CASSSTPGQKNTEAFF